This is a list of T cell receptor beta chains from one sample in a study of radiation and T cells in renal cell carcinoma. Assay: immunoSEQ multiplex PCR; the TCRdb copy retains only in-frame clones and omits some. The sample holds 110,000 to 150,000 clones, roughly 90% seen once. The sample was blood, taken from a patient whose treatment included radiotherapy and nephrectomy. Every receptor here comes from a woman between 45 and 60 years old with renal cell carcinoma. Each CDR3 is given with its conserved first and last residue. The order of the fields is J gene, clone size, V gene, D gene, CDR3 DNA, CDR3 protein. The D gene is left open where the match is weak. Clone size, where shown, is once, few, many, or a class for clones that have expanded.

>TRBJ1-6|once|TRBV6-1|-
TGTACCAGCAGGCCTGTTTATAATTCACCCCTCCACTTT
CTSRPVYNSPLHF
>TRBJ1-3|once|TRBV5-5|-
TGTGCCAGCAGACAGGGCGGTGGAAACACCATATATTTT
CASRQGGGNTIYF
>TRBJ2-7|once|TRBV5-4|TRBD1
TGTGCCAGCAGCTATCGGGACAGGTCCTACGAGCAGTACTTC
CASSYRDRSYEQYF
>TRBJ2-5|-|TRBV5-5|TRBD1
TGTGCCAGCAGCCCAAGGACAGGGGGATTCCAAGAGACCCAGTACTTC
CASSPRTGGFQETQYF
>TRBJ1-2|-|TRBV7-2|-
TGTGCCAGCGTGAAAGACAGTACATTTAACTATGGCTACACCTTC
CASVKDSTFNYGYTF
>TRBJ1-5|-|TRBV6-1|-
TGTGCCAGCAGTGAGGGATACTATCAGCCCCAGCATTTT
CASSEGYYQPQHF
>TRBJ1-5|-|TRBV7-2|-
TGTGCCAGCAGCTTCACTGGATCCGTAGAGCCCCAGCATTTT
CASSFTGSVEPQHF
>TRBJ2-2|-|TRBV19|-
TGTGCCAGTAGAGAGGGGCAGGGCAACACCGGGGAGCTGTTTTTT
CASREGQGNTGELFF
>TRBJ1-1|-|TRBV18|TRBD1
TGTGCCAGCTCACCCGAGACAGGGGTGAACACTGAAGCTTTCTTT
CASSPETGVNTEAFF
>TRBJ2-3|-|TRBV7-9|TRBD1
TGTGCCAGCAGCCGCGGGACAGGGGCAGATACGCAGTATTTT
CASSRGTGADTQYF
>TRBJ2-7|-|TRBV15|TRBD1
TGTGCCACCAGCAGTGTCCCGGGACAGGGAACCTACGAGCAGTACTTC
CATSSVPGQGTYEQYF
>TRBJ1-2|-|TRBV29-1|-
TGCAGCGCCGAGGGCCAGACTAACTATGGCTACACCTTC
CSAEGQTNYGYTF
>TRBJ2-5|-|TRBV7-8|-
TGTGCCAGCAGCTTAGCGAGGAGAGAGACCCAGTACTTC
CASSLARRETQYF
>TRBJ2-1|-|TRBV7-9|TRBD2
TGTGCCAGCAGCTCCTCTAGCGGGGGTTACAATGAGCAGTTCTTC
CASSSSSGGYNEQFF
>TRBJ2-5|-|TRBV4-1|-
TGCGCCAGCAGCCCCCGAGTAGGGGTCGAGACCCAGTACTTC
CASSPRVGVETQYF
>TRBJ1-1|once|TRBV6-5|-
TGTGCCAGCAGCGGGCCAGACACTGAAGCTTTCTTT
CASSGPDTEAFF
>TRBJ1-4|-|TRBV6-1|-
TGTGCCAGCAGTGAAAACGGGGTGACTAATGAAAAACTGTTTTTT
CASSENGVTNEKLFF